These 5 T cell receptor beta chains came from one sample sequenced in a study of T cells in Graves' hyperthyroidism and ophthalmopathy (dated by TCRdb to the late 2010s). Library creation used multiplex PCR. The data were produced on an Illumina HiSeq 2000. TCR beta CDR3 regions were amplified from RNA transcripts. For the first round of RT-PCR on the TCR CDR3, the HTBI primer set was used together with the Qiagen OneStep RT-PCR kit. The public reads were quality trimmed at Q25 with fastp and then assembled into clones with MiXCR by TCRdb, keeping productive beta chains. Rows matching on CDR3 protein sequence are summarized as one entry with the most common DNA and genes. Within this sample are 300,000 to 400,000 distinct CDR3 sequences, with roughly 13% of them counted one time only. 9.5% to 12% of the sample is held by the ten biggest clonotypes. The sequencing sample was made of blood. These receptor sequences come from an older woman with Graves' hyperthyroidism.

This clonotype was found many times. J is TRBJ2-7 and V is TRBV12-3 or TRBV12-4; D gene unclear. CDR3 length equals 13 residues. V was pared by 6 bases and J by 3 bases, with 12 bases between. DNA of the CDR3: TGTGCCAGCAGCCGTCGTACCCTCTACGAGCAGTACTTC. This encodes CASSRRTLYEQYF.

The rearrangement uses TRBV12-3 or TRBV12-4 and TRBJ2-1; 14 nucleotides line up with TRBD2. The V gene end was trimmed by 6 bases and the J gene end by 3 bases; junction bases not matched to a gene: 4. The CDR3 extends over 16 amino acids. As DNA, the CDR3 is TGTGCCAGCAGGGGGACTAGCGGGAGCCTCTACAATGAGCAGTTCTTC. Protein: CASRGTSGSLYNEQFF.

This clonotype was picked up many times. This chain connects TRBV11-2 to TRBJ1-6, with 11 bases lining up with TRBD1. CDR1 and CDR2 from the germline V gene are SGHAT and FQNNGV. CDR3 length: 16 amino acids. Trimming at V came to 1 base and at J to 9 bases, leaving 5 bases not matched to a gene. The DNA for the CDR3 is TGTGCCAGCAGCTTAGGTCCGGGACAGGGGGGTTCACCCCTCCACTTT. Encoded protein: CASSLGPGQGGSPLHF. The full variable domain, its missing parts supplied by reference TRBV11-2 and TRBJ1-6, is EAGVAQSPRYKIIEKRQSVAFWCNPISGHATLYWYQQILGQGPKLLIQFQNNGVVDDSQLPKDRFSAERLKGVDSTLKIQPAKLEDSAVYLCASSLGPGQGGSPLHFGNGTRLTVT.

This clonotype was picked up many times. The chain joins TRBV20-1 to TRBJ2-7; TRBD2 matches at 7 bases. V shed 3 bases and J 5 bases; nucleotides not matched to a gene: 7. The CDR3 length is 13 residues. CDR1 and CDR2 from the germline V gene are DFQATT and SNEGSKA (reference sequence). The CDR3 region has the DNA TGCAGTGCTAGGGGGAGGGCGGTACACGAGCAGTACTTC. Residues: CSARGRAVHEQYF.

This clonotype was counted at least ten times. The CDR3 spells CASSHVLAGAGSQETQYF. Here the CDR3 DNA reads TGTGCCAGCAGCCATGTTCTAGCGGGAGCGGGAAGCCAAGAGACCCAGTACTTC. The chain joins TRBV3-1 to TRBJ2-5; 10 bases match TRBD2. The germline V gene encodes CDR1 LGHDT and CDR2 YNNKEL (reference sequence). V dropped 3 bases and J dropped 1; count of bases not matched to a gene: 11. The CDR3 is 18 residues long.